The sample holds one count of the clone carrying this T cell receptor (beta chain). This sample was taken from a study of patients and donors after allogeneic stem cell transplantation. This CDR3 spans 17 amino acids. The ends were cut back, 5 bases at V and 2 bases at J, with 19 bases in the middle. Germline CDR1 reads DFQATT; CDR2 reads SNEGSKA (reference sequence). TCRdb analysed the RT-PCR reads with MiXCR anew, one entry per CDR3 protein. The sample lists about a million distinct CDR3 sequences, about a sixth occurring once. Sequences were obtained from blood, either unsorted or a sorted T cell fraction (not recorded which). The chain carries TRBV20-1 and TRBJ2-6; no clear D. This TCR was recovered from a human donor who was either an allogeneic HSCT recipient or a stem cell or donor lymphocyte infusion donor (not recorded which). It is not recorded whose cells these are; they may come from a transplant donor. CDR3 nucleotide sequence: TGCAGTGCTGCAAGTCTAGGATCAATCGCTGGGGCCAACGTCCTGACTTTC. This encodes CSAASLGSIAGANVLTF.